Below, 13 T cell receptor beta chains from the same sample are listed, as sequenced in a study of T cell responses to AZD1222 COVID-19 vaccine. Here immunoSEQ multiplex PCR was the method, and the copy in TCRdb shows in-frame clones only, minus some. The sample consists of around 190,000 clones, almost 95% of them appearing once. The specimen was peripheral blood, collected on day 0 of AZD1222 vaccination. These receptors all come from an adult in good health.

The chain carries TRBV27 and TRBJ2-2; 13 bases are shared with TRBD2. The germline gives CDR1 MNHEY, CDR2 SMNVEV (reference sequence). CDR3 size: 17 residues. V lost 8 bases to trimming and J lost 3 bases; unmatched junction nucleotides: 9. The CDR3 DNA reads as TGTGCCAGCGGGCCTGGACTAGCGGGGGTATACACCGGGGAGCTGTTTTTT. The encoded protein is CASGPGLAGVYTGELFF.

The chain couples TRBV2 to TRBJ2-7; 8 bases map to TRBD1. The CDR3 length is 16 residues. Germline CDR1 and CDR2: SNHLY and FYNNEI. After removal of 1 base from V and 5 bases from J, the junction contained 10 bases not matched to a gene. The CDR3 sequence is CASSEGPHRGVHEQYF. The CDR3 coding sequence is TGTGCCAGCAGTGAAGGTCCTCACAGGGGGGTCCACGAGCAGTACTTC.

In nucleotides, the CDR3 is TGTGCCAGCAGCGTAAGTAGCTCTGGGGCCAACGTCCTGACTTTC. Translation gives CASSVSSSGANVLTF. The chain joins TRBV9 to TRBJ2-6; D gene uncertain. The CDR3 sequence is 15 residues long. Trimming stripped 1 base from V and 0 bases from J, with 5 bases between. The germline CDR1 and CDR2 sequences are SGDLS and YYNGEE.

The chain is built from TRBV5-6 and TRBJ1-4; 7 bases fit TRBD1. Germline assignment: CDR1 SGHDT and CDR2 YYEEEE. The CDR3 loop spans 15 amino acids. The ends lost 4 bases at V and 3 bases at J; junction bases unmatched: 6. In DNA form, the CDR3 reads TGTGCCAGCAGCCACCGACAGGGAGCTAATGAAAAACTGTTTTTT. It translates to CASSHRQGANEKLFF.

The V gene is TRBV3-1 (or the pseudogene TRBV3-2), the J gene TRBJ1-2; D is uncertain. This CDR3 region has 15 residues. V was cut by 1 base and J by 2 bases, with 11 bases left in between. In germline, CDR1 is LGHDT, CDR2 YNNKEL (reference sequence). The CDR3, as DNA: TGTGCCAGCAGCCAAGGAGAACTATTAAACTATGGCTACACCTTC. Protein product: CASSQGELLNYGYTF.

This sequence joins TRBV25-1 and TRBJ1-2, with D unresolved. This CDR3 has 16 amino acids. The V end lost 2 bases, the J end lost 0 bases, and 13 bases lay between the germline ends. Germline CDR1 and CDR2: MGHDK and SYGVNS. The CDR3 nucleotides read TGTGCCAGCAGTGAACCTGGCAGGCCCTCTAACTATGGCTACACCTTC. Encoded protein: CASSEPGRPSNYGYTF.

CDR3 in amino acids: CASSLDHRSGAFF. For the CDR3, the DNA is TGTGCCAGCAGCTTAGATCACAGGAGCGGAGCTTTCTTT. This chain uses TRBV11-2 with TRBJ1-1, with a weak D call TRBD1 (5 bases). Germline V gives CDR1 SGHAT, CDR2 FQNNGV. There are 13 residues in the CDR3. V was cut by 0 bases and J by 10 bases, with 12 bases left in between. Based on the CDR3 plus reference TRBV11-2 and TRBJ1-1, the full variable domain is EAGVAQSPRYKIIEKRQSVAFWCNPISGHATLYWYQQILGQGPKLLIQFQNNGVVDDSQLPKDRFSAERLKGVDSTLKIQPAKLEDSAVYLCASSLDHRSGAFFGQGTRLTVV.

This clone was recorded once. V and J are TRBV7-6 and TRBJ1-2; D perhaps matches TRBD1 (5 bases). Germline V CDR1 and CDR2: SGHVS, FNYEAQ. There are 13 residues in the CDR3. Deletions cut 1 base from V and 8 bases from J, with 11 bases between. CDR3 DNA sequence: TGTGCCAGCAGCTTAGTAACAGGAACCGGCTACACCTTC. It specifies CASSLVTGTGYTF. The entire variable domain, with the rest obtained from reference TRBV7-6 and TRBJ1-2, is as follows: GAGVSQSPRYKVTKRGQDVALRCDPISGHVSLYWYRQALGQGPEFLTYFNYEAQQDKSGLPNDRFSAERPEGSISTLTIQRTEQRDSAMYRCASSLVTGTGYTFGSGTRLTVV.

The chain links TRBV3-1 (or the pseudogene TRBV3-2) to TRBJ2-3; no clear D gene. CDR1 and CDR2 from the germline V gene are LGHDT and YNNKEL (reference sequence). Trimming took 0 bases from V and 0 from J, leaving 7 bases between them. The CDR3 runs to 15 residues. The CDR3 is CASSQDIKSTDTQYF. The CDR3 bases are TGTGCCAGCAGCCAAGATATCAAAAGCACAGATACGCAGTATTTT.

CDR3 region: CASGTVLNTEAFF. CDR3 DNA sequence: TGTGCCAGCGGGACAGTCCTGAACACTGAAGCTTTCTTT. The chain employs TRBV2 and TRBJ1-1; TRBD1 agrees at 7 bases. Germline CDR1 SNHLY, CDR2 FYNNEI. V lost 8 bases and J lost 0; bases outside the gene matches: 3. The CDR3 has 13 residues.

The CDR3 region has the DNA TGTGCCAGCAGCGGCTCCGGGTTATATAATGAAAAACTGTTTTTT. Protein product: CASSGSGLYNEKLFF. The rearrangement joins TRBV9 to TRBJ1-4; no clear D. The germline gives CDR1 SGDLS, CDR2 YYNGEE. V shed 3 bases and J shed 4 bases, with 13 bases lying between them. This CDR3 has 15 amino acids.

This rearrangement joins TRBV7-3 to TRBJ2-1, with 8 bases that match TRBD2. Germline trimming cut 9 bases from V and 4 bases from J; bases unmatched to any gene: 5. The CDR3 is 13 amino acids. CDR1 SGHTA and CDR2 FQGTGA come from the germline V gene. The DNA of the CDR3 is TGTGCCAGTGCGACTAGCGAGTACAATGAGCAGTTCTTC. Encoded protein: CASATSEYNEQFF.

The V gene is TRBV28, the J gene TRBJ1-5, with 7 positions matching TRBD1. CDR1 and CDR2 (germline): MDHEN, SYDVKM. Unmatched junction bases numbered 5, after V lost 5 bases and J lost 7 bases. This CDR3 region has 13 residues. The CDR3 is CASSTGDSQPQHF. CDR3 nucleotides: TGTGCCAGCAGTACAGGGGATAGCCAGCCCCAGCATTTT.